A selection of T cell receptor beta chains follows, all from one sample in a study of CD8+ T cells in alopecia areata. Generated by immunoSEQ multiplex PCR, the TCRdb table keeps only in-frame clones and is missing some. The repertoire holds about 220,000 clones, with about three fifths as singletons. The sequencing here drew on CD4+ T cells sorted from blood, taken at week 4, from a patient treated with tofacitinib. The receptors originated from a human donor with alopecia areata. Both conserved end residues are part of each CDR3. D genes are given only for firm matches. Size tells how often a clone was seen (once, few, many) or the class of an expanded clone, and some rows leave it out.

j_call	cdr3_length	v_call	clone_size	d_call	cdr3_nt	cdr3_aa
TRBJ2-4	17	TRBV4-3	.	.	TGCGCCAGCAGCCGGGGCAGATGGGGTATAGCCAAAAACATTCAGTACTTC	CASSRGRWGIAKNIQYF
TRBJ2-3	15	TRBV5-1	.	.	TGCGCCAGCAGCTTGGTCAGGGGAGGGACAGATACGCAGTATTTT	CASSLVRGGTDTQYF
TRBJ1-1	12	TRBV27	.	TRBD1	TGTGCCAGCAGCCGCAGACAGGGATTAGCTTTCTTT	CASSRRQGLAFF
TRBJ1-4	10	TRBV19	few	.	TGTGCCAGTAGTAATGAAAAACTGTTTTTT	CASSNEKLFF
TRBJ2-5	16	TRBV10-3	few	TRBD1	TGTGCCATCAGTGAGTCGCTTTTGGGACAGGAAGAGACCCAGTACTTC	CAISESLLGQEETQYF
TRBJ2-1	16	TRBV19	few	TRBD2	TGTGCCAGTAGTCCCGACACGGGGGGGGAATACAATGAGCAGTTCTTC	CASSPDTGGEYNEQFF
TRBJ1-4	13	TRBV29-1	.	TRBD1	TGCAGCGCTTCGGACAGGGCTAGAGAAAAACTGTTTTTT	CSASDRAREKLFF
TRBJ2-1	16	TRBV2	.	.	TGTGCCAGCAGTGTAAACCCCAGGGTCCCCTACAATGAGCAGTTCTTC	CASSVNPRVPYNEQFF
TRBJ2-7	15	TRBV18	few	TRBD1	TGTGCCAGCTCACCACCGTCAGGGGGCAAGAACGAGCAGTACTTC	CASSPPSGGKNEQYF
TRBJ1-1	11	TRBV20-1	.	.	TGCAGTGCCCCCGTGAACACTGAAGCTTTCTTT	CSAPVNTEAFF
TRBJ1-2	11	TRBV29-1	.	.	TGCAGCGTTGAAGGGGACGATGGCTACACCTTC	CSVEGDDGYTF
TRBJ2-3	14	TRBV6-6	few	.	TGTGCCAGCAGTTACTCGCCTACCACAGATACGCAGTATTTT	CASSYSPTTDTQYF
TRBJ1-5	13	TRBV7-2	.	.	TGTGCCAGCAGCTCTTCTTGGAATCAGCCCCAGCATTTT	CASSSSWNQPQHF
TRBJ2-7	13	TRBV30	.	TRBD2	TGTGCCTGGAGCGTAGCGGGAGGGTACGAGCAGTACTTC	CAWSVAGGYEQYF
TRBJ2-1	14	TRBV6-1	.	.	TGTGCCATCACTGGTGCGGGGACCCTCAGGAAGCAGTTCTTC	CAITGAGTLRKQFF
TRBJ2-6	16	TRBV2	once	.	TGTGCCAGCAGTGAAGCGCCCCCCTCTGGGGCCAACGTCCTGACTTTC	CASSEAPPSGANVLTF
TRBJ2-7	16	TRBV15	.	.	TGTGCCACCAGCCCGGGACCGAATAAGAGCTCCTACGAGCAGTACTTC	CATSPGPNKSSYEQYF